A selection of T cell receptor beta chains follows, all from one sample in a study of T cell responses to AZD1222 COVID-19 vaccine. Profiling relied on immunoSEQ multiplex PCR, and the TCRdb table lists in-frame clones only, not all of them. This table holds around 110,000 clones, 85% to 95% found once. The sample consisted of peripheral blood, taken on day 0 of AZD1222 vaccination. The source of these receptors is an adult in good health. Each CDR3 is given with its conserved first and last residue. D genes are given only for firm matches. Clone size is shown for a subset of rows, as once, few, many or a class of expanded clone.

-	TRBV5-1	TRBJ2-1	-	TGCGCCAGCAGAACTGGGACTCCAAACAATGAGCAGTTCTTC	CASRTGTPNNEQFF
-	TRBV3-1/TRBV3-2	TRBJ1-5	-	TGTGCCAGCAGCCAAGGGGGAGGGGCGGAGGTATATTTT	CASSQGGGAEVYF
-	TRBV28	TRBJ2-5	-	TGTGCCAGCCGTTCAGAGACCCAGTACTTC	CASRSETQYF
few	TRBV5-8	TRBJ1-3	-	TGTGCCAGCAGCTTGGTACAGGGCCGTGGAAACACCATATATTTT	CASSLVQGRGNTIYF
-	TRBV10-3	TRBJ2-5	TRBD1	TGTGCCATACGGACAGGGGGCGAAGAGACCCAGTACTTC	CAIRTGGEETQYF
-	TRBV12-3/TRBV12-4	TRBJ2-2	-	TGTGCCAGCAGTCCCCGGACAACCGGGGAGCTGTTTTTT	CASSPRTTGELFF
-	TRBV5-1	TRBJ1-2	-	TGCGCCAGCAGCTTGGCCCAGGGGTTCTATGGCTACACCTTC	CASSLAQGFYGYTF
-	TRBV18	TRBJ2-7	TRBD1	TGTGCCAGCTCACAAACGGACAGGGGCATAAGGGGCGAGCAGTACTTC	CASSQTDRGIRGEQYF
-	TRBV12-3/TRBV12-4	TRBJ2-1	-	TGTGCCAGCAGGGGGGGGCACAGCGAGCAGTTCTTC	CASRGGHSEQFF
-	TRBV28	TRBJ1-1	TRBD1	TGTGCCAGCAGCCGAACCAGGGGACAGGGAAAGACTGAAGCTTTCTTT	CASSRTRGQGKTEAFF
-	TRBV2	TRBJ1-2	-	TGTGCCAGCAGCAACAGGGATCGGATCGATGGCTACACCTTC	CASSNRDRIDGYTF
-	TRBV30	TRBJ1-6	-	TGTGCCTGGAGTTCCGGGAATAATTCACCCCTCCACTTT	CAWSSGNNSPLHF
-	TRBV28	TRBJ2-7	TRBD2	TGTGCCAGCTGGGGACTAGCAAAGGTAACCTTAGAAAACTACGAGCAGTACTTC	CASWGLAKVTLENYEQYF
-	TRBV28	TRBJ1-1	-	TGTGCCAGCAGCTCTAGGGAGAACACTGAAGCTTTCTTT	CASSSRENTEAFF
-	TRBV28	TRBJ1-3	-	TGTGCCAGCAGTTTACTCAGGTCATTTGATGCTGGAAACACCATATATTTT	CASSLLRSFDAGNTIYF
-	TRBV18	TRBJ2-3	TRBD1	TGTGCCAGCTCACTCCTGGGACAGAGAGGCACAGATACGCAGTATTTT	CASSLLGQRGTDTQYF
-	TRBV6-5	TRBJ2-3	TRBD2	TGTGCCAGCCGACCCGGGGGGGATACGCAGTATTTT	CASRPGGDTQYF
-	TRBV20-1	TRBJ2-1	-	TGCAGTGCCCCTTTCGTTGAGCAGTTCTTC	CSAPFVEQFF
-	TRBV19	TRBJ1-2	TRBD1	TGTGCCAGTAGTAACCGCTTCAACAGGGGGGCAAACTATGGCTACACCTTC	CASSNRFNRGANYGYTF
once	TRBV11-3	TRBJ2-1	TRBD1	TGTGCCAGCGGTAGGGGGCAGGGAGACTCCTACAATGAGCAGTTCTTC	CASGRGQGDSYNEQFF
-	TRBV27	TRBJ1-2	TRBD1	TGTGCCAGCAGTTCCATCCGCGACAGGGTCAATGGCTACACCTTC	CASSSIRDRVNGYTF
-	TRBV11-2	TRBJ2-3	-	TGTGCCAGCAGCTTATTAATAGGGGGGCCCACAGATACGCAGTATTTT	CASSLLIGGPTDTQYF
-	TRBV19	TRBJ1-1	-	TGTGCCAGTAGTATGGCTCTAGAGGACACTGAAGCTTTCTTT	CASSMALEDTEAFF
-	TRBV6-5	TRBJ1-6	-	TGTGCCAGCAGTTACTACGAGGGTTCACCCCTCCACTTT	CASSYYEGSPLHF
once	TRBV7-2	TRBJ2-1	TRBD2	TGTGCCAGCAGCCCGACTTATAGCGGGGCCAGGCATGAGCAGTTCTTC	CASSPTYSGARHEQFF
-	TRBV28	TRBJ1-2	-	TGTGCCAGCAGTCCGACAGTCGCTTATGGCTACACCTTC	CASSPTVAYGYTF
-	TRBV6-6	TRBJ1-1	-	TGTGCCAGCAGTTACCCCGGACAGATGAACACTGAAGCTTTCTTT	CASSYPGQMNTEAFF
-	TRBV7-9	TRBJ2-5	-	TGTGCCAGCAGCTTAGCGGTAACAAGAGATACCCAGTACTTC	CASSLAVTRDTQYF
-	TRBV5-1	TRBJ2-3	TRBD2	TGCGCCAGCAGGGGAGGGACTAGCGGGAGACCAATTAGCACAGATACGCAGTATTTT	CASRGGTSGRPISTDTQYF
-	TRBV19	TRBJ1-2	-	TGTGCCAGTAGTACCCGGGCCGCACTTAACTATGGCTACACCTTC	CASSTRAALNYGYTF
-	TRBV6-5	TRBJ1-1	-	TGTGCCAGCTCGGACAGTAGCAACACTGAAGCTTTCTTT	CASSDSSNTEAFF
-	TRBV5-1	TRBJ2-5	-	TGCGCCAGCAGCTTGGAGGTAACGGGAGTACCGACCCAGTACTTC	CASSLEVTGVPTQYF
-	TRBV15	TRBJ2-7	-	TGTGCCACCAGCAGAGTAGGCCTGAGCTACGAGCAGTACTTC	CATSRVGLSYEQYF
-	TRBV5-1	TRBJ2-2	-	TGCGCCAGCAGCTTGGGGCCGCCGACGAACACCGGGGAGCTGTTTTTT	CASSLGPPTNTGELFF
-	TRBV2	TRBJ1-1	-	TGTGCCAGCGAGGGGGGAAACACTGAAGCTTTCTTT	CASEGGNTEAFF